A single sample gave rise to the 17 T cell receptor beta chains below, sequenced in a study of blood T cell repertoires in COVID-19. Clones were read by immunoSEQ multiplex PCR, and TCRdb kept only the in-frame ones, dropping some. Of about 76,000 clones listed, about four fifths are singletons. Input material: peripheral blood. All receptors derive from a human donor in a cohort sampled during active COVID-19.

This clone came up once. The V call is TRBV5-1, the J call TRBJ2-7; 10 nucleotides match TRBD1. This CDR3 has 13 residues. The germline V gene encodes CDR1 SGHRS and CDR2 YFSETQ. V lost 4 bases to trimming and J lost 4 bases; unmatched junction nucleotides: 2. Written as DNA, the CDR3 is TGCGCCAGCAGCGCGGGACAGGGGTACGAGCAGTACTTC. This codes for CASSAGQGYEQYF.

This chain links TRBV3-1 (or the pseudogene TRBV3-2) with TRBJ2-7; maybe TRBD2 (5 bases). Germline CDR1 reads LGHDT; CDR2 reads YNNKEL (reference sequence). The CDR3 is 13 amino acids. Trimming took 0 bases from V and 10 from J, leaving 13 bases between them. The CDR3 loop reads CASSQDSLAAQYF. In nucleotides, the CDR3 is TGTGCCAGCAGCCAAGATAGTCTAGCCGCCCAGTACTTC.

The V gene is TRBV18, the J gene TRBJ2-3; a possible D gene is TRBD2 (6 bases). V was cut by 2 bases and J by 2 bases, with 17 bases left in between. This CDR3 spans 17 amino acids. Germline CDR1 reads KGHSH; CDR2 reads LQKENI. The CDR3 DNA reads TGTGCCAGCTCACCAGGGGTGGCGGGAAGTAACACAGATACGCAGTATTTT. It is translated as CASSPGVAGSNTDTQYF.

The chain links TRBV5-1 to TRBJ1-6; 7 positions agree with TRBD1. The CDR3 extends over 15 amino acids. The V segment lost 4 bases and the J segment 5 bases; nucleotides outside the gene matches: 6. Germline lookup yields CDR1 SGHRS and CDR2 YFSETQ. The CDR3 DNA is TGCGCCAGCAGCGAAGAGGGACAGAATAATTCACCCCTCCACTTT. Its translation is CASSEEGQNNSPLHF.

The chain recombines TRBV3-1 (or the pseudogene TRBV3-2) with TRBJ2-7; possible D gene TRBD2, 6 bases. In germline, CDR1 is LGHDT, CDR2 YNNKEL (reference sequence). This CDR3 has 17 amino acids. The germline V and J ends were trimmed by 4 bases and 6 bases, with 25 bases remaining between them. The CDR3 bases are TGTGCCAGCAGCCCTTTCGGTTTAGGCGGGACCTCGCGCGAGCAGTACTTC. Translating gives CASSPFGLGGTSREQYF.

The CDR3 here is CASSISPTSDEQYF. In DNA form, the CDR3 reads TGTGCCAGTAGTATATCTCCCACTAGCGACGAGCAGTACTTC. The chain has TRBV19 and TRBJ2-7, with 7 bases that match TRBD2. The CDR3 is 14 amino acids. Germline V gives CDR1 LNHDA, CDR2 SQIVND (reference sequence). The V and J ends lost 2 bases and 5 bases, in that order; junction bases with no gene match: 6.

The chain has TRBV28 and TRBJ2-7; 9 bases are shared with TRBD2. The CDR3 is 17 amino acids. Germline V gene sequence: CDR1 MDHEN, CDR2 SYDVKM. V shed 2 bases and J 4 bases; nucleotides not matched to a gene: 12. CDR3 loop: CASSLLSPGLASYEQYF. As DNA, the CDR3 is TGTGCCAGCAGTTTACTATCCCCGGGACTAGCCTCTTACGAGCAGTACTTC.

DNA for the CDR3: TGTGCCAGCAGCTCCTCCGGGACTAGCGGGAGTGCCTCCCTCGCCGAACAGTTCTTC. Protein product: CASSSSGTSGSASLAEQFF. V usage is TRBV11-3 and J usage is TRBJ2-1; 14 bases agree with TRBD2. The CDR3 has 19 residues. V was clipped by 4 bases and J by 13 bases; unmatched bases: 21. CDR1 is SGHNT and CDR2 is YENEEA in the germline V gene. Together with reference TRBV11-3 and TRBJ2-1, the CDR3 gives the full variable domain: EAGVVQSPRYKIIEKKQPVAFWCNPISGHNTLYWYLQNLGQGPELLIRYENEEAVDDSQLPKDRFSAERLKGVDSTLKIQPAELGDSAVYLCASSSSGTSGSASLAEQFFGPGTRLTVL.

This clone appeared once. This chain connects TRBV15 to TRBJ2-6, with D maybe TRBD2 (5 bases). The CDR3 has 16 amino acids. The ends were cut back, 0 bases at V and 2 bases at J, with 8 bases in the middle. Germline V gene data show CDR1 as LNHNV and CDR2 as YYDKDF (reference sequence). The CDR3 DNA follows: TGTGCCACCAGCAGAGATCCCGGGGCTGGGGCCAACGTCCTGACTTTC. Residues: CATSRDPGAGANVLTF.

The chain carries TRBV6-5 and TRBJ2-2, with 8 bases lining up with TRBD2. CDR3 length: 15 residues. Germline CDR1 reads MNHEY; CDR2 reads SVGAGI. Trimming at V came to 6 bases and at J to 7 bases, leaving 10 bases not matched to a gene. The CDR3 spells CASRPPVAGSGELFF. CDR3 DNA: TGTGCCAGCAGGCCCCCAGTAGCGGGAAGCGGGGAGCTGTTTTTT.

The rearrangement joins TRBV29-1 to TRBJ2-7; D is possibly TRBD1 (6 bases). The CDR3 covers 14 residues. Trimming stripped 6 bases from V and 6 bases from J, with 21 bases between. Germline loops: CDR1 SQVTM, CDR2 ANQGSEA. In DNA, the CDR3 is TGCAGCGTGGTGAAGGACAGCCATACGGGCGAGCAGTACTTC. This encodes CSVVKDSHTGEQYF.

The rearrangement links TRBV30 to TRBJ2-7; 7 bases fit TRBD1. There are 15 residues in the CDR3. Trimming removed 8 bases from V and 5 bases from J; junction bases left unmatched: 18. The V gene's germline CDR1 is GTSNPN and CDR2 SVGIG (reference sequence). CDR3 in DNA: TGTGCCGCGGACACGACAGGGTGGGGGTTCGACGAGCAGTACTTC. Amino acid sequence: CAADTTGWGFDEQYF.

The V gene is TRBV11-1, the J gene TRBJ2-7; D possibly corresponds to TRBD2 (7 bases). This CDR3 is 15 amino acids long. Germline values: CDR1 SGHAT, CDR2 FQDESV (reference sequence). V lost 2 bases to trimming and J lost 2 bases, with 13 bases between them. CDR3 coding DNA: TGTGCCAGCAGCTTACTGGGGGGGGCGGCCTACGAGCAGTACTTC. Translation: CASSLLGGAAYEQYF.

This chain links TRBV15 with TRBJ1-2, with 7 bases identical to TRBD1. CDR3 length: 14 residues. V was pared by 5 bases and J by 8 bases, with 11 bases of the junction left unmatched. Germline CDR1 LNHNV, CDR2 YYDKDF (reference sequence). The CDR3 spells CATSEGARVIGYTF. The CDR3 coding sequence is TGTGCCACCAGCGAGGGGGCCAGGGTTATAGGCTACACCTTC.

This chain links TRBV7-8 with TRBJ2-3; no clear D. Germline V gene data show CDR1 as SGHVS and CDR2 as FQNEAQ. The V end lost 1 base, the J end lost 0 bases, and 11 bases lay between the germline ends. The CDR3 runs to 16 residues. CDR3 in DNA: TGTGCCAGCAGCTTAGTTTCGGGTTGGAGCACAGATACGCAGTATTTT. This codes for CASSLVSGWSTDTQYF.

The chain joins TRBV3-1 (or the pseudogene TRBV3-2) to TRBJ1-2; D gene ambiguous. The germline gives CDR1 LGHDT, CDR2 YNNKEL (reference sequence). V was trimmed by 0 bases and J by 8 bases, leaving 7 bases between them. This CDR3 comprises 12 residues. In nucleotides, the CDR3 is TGTGCCAGCAGCCAAGATCGGAGCGGCTACACCTTC. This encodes CASSQDRSGYTF.

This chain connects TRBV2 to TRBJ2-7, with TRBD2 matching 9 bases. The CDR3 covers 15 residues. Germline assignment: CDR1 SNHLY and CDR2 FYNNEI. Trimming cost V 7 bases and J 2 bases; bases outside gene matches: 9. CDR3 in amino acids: CASTLGASGTYEQYF. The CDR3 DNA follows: TGTGCCAGCACCTTGGGGGCTAGCGGGACCTACGAGCAGTACTTC.